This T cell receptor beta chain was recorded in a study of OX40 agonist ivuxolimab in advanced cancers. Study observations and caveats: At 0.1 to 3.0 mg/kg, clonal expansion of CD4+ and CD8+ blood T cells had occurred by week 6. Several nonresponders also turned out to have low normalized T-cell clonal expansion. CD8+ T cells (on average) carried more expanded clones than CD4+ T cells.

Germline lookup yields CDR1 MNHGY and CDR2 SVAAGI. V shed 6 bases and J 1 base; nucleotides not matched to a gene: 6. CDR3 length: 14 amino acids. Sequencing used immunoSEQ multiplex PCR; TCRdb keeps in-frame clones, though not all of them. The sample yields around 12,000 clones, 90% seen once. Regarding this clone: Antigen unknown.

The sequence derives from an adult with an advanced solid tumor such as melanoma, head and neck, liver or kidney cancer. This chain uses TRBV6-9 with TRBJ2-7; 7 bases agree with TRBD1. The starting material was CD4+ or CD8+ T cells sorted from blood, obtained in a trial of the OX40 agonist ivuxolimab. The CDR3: CASSPGTVSYEQYF. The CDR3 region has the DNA TGTGCCAGCAGCCCTGGGACAGTGTCCTACGAGCAGTACTTC.